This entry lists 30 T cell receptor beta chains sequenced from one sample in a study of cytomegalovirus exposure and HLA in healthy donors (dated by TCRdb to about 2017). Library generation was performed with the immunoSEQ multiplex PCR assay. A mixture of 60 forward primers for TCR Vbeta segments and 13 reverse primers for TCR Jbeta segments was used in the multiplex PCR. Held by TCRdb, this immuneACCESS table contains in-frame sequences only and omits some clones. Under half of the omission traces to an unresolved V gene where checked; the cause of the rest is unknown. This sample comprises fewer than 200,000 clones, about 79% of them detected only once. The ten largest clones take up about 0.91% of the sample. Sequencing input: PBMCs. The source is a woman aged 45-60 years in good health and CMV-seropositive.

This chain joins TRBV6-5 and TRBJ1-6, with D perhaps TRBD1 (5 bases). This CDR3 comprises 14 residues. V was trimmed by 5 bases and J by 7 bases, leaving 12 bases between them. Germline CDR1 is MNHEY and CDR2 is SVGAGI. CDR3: CASSPRDANSPLHF. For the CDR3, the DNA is TGTGCCAGCAGTCCCAGGGATGCCAATTCACCCCTCCACTTT.

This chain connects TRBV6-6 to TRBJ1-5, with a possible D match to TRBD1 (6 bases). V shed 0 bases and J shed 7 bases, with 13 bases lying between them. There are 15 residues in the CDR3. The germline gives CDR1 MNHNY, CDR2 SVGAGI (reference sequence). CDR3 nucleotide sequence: TGTGCCAGCAGTTACTCAGGCTCGAGGGGGCAGCCCCAGCATTTT. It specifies CASSYSGSRGQPQHF.

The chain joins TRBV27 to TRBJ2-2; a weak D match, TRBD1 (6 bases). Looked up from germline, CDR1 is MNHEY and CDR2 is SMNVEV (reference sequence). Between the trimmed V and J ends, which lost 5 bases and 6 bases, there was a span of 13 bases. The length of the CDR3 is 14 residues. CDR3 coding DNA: TGTGCCAGCAGTGGAATACAGGGATCCGGGGAGCTGTTTTTT. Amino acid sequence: CASSGIQGSGELFF.

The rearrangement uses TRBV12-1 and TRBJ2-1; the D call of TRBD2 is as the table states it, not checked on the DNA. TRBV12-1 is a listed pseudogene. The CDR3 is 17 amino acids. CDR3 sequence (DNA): TGTGCCAGCAGCCCGAGGACTAGCGAGGAAGTCCACAATGAGCAGTTCTTC. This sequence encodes CASSPRTSEEVHNEQFF.

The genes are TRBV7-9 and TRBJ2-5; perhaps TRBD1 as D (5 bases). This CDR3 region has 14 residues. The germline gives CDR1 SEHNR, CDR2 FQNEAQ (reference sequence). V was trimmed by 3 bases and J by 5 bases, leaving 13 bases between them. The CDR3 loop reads CASSLLPRVETQYF. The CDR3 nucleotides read TGTGCCAGCAGCTTGTTACCCAGGGTTGAGACCCAGTACTTC.

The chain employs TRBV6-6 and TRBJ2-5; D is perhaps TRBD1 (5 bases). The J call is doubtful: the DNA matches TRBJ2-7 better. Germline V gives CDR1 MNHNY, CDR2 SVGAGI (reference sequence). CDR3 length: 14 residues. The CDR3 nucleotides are TGTGCCAGCCGACCCCAGGGTTTGGGCTACGAGCAGTACTTC. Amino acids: CASRPQGLGYEQYF.

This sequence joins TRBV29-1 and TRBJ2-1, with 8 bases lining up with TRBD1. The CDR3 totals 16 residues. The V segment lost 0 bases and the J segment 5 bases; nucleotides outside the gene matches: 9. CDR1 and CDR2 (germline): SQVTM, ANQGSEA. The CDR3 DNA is TGCAGCGTTGAAGATGGGCAGGGGGCCAATAACAATGAGCAGTTCTTC. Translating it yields CSVEDGQGANNNEQFF.

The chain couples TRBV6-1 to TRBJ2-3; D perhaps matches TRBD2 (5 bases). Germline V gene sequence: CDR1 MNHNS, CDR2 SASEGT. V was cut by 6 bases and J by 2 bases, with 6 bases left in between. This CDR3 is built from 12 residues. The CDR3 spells CASRGDTDTQYF. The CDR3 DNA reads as TGTGCCAGCAGGGGAGACACAGATACGCAGTATTTT.

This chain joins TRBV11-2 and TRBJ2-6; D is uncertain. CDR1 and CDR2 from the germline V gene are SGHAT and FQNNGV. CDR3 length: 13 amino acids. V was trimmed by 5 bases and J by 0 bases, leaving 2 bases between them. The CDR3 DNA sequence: TGTGCCAGCAGCCTCTCTGGGGCCAACGTCCTGACTTTC. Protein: CASSLSGANVLTF.

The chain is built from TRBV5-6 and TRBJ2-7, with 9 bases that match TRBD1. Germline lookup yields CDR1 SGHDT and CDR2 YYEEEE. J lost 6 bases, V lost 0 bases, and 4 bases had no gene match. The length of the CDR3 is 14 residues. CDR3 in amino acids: CASSLVVTGGEQYF. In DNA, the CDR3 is TGTGCCAGCAGCTTGGTTGTGACAGGGGGCGAGCAGTACTTC.

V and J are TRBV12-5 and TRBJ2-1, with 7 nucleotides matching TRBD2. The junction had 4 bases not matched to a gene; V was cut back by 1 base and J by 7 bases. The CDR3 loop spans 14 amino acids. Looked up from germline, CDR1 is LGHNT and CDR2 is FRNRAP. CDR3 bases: TGTGCTAGTGGTTTGGAGACTAGCCGAAATGAGCAGTTCTTC. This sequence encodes CASGLETSRNEQFF.

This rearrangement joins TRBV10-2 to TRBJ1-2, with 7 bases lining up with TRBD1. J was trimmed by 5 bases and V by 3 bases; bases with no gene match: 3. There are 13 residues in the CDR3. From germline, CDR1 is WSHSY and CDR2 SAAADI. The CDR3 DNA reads TGCGCCAGCAGTGATAGGGGGCCGTATGGCTACACCTTC. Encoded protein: CASSDRGPYGYTF.

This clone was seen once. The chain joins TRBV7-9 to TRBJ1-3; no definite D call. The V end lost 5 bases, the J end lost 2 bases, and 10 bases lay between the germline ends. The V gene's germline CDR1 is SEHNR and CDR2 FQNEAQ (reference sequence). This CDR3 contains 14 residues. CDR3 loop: CASSQPAAGNTIYF. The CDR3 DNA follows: TGTGCCAGCAGCCAACCGGCGGCTGGAAACACCATATATTTT.

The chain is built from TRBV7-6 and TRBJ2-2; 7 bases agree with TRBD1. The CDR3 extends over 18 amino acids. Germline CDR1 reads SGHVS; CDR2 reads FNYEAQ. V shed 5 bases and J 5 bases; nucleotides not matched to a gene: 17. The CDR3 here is CASSLQDRFYPTTGELFF. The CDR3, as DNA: TGTGCCAGCAGCCTTCAGGACAGGTTTTACCCCACGACCGGGGAGCTGTTTTTT.

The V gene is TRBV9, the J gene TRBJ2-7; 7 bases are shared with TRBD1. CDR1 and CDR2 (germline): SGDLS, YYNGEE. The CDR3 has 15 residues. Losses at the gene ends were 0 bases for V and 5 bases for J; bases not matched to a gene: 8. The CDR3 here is CASSVGTGIGNEQYF. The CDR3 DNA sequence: TGTGCCAGCAGCGTAGGGACAGGTATCGGCAACGAGCAGTACTTC.

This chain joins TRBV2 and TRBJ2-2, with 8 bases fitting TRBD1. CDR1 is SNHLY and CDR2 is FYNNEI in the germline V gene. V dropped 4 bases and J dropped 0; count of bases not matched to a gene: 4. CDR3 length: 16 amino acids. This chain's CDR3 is CASSVAGGANTGELFF. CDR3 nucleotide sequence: TGTGCCAGCAGTGTTGCAGGGGGCGCGAACACCGGGGAGCTGTTTTTT.

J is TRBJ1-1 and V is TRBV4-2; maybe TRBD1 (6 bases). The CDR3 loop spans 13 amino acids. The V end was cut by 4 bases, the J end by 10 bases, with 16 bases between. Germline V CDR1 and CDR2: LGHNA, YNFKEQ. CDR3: CASSPLGGDGAFF. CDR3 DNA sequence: TGTGCCAGCAGCCCCCTAGGGGGAGATGGAGCTTTCTTT.

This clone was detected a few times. The CDR3 DNA is TGTGCCAGCTCGTCTGGGACAGGGGCGAACACCGGGGAGCTGTTTTTT. Translated: CASSSGTGANTGELFF. This rearrangement joins TRBV18 to TRBJ2-2, with 10 positions matching TRBD1. Germline CDR1 reads KGHSH; CDR2 reads LQKENI. This CDR3 has 16 residues. Trimming at V came to 6 bases and at J to 0 bases, leaving 4 bases not matched to a gene.

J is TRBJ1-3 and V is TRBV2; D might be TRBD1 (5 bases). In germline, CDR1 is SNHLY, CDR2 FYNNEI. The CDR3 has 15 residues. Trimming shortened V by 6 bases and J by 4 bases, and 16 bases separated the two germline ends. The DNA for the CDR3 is TGTGCCAGCAGCCAGCGTGGAGGGGTCGGAAACACCATATATTTT. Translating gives CASSQRGGVGNTIYF.

The chain's CDR3 is CASSLETGKIYQPQHF. The CDR3 DNA reads as TGTGCCAGCAGCCTTGAGACAGGGAAAATATATCAGCCCCAGCATTTT. This chain connects TRBV7-8 to TRBJ1-5, with TRBD1 matching 7 bases. Unmatched junction bases numbered 12, after V lost 5 bases and J lost 5 bases. Germline V gene data show CDR1 as SGHVS and CDR2 as FQNEAQ. The CDR3 runs 16 residues.

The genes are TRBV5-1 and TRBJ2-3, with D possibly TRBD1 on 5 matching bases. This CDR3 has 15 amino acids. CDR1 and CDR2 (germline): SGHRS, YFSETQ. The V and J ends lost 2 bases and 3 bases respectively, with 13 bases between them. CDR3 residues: CASSLGQGITDTQYF. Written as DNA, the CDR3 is TGCGCCAGCAGCTTAGGGCAGGGTATAACAGATACGCAGTATTTT.

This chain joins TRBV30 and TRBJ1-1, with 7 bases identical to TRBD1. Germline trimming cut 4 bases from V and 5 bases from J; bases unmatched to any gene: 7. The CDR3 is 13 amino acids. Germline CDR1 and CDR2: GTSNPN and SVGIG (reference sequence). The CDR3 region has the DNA TGTGCCTGGATGACAGGGTTGGAGACTGAAGCTTTCTTT. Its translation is CAWMTGLETEAFF.

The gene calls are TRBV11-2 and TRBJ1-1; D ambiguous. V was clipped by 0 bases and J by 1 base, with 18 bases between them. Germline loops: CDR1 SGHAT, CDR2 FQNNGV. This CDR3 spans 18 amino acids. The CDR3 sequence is CASSLDLRQWRSNTEAFF. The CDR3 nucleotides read TGTGCCAGCAGCTTAGATCTGCGGCAGTGGAGATCGAACACTGAAGCTTTCTTT.

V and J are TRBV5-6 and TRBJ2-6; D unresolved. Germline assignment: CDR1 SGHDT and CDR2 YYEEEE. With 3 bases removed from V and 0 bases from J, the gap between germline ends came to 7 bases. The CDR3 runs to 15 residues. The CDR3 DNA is TGTGCCAGCAGCTCCGGAGTCTCTGGGGCCAACGTCCTGACTTTC. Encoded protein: CASSSGVSGANVLTF.

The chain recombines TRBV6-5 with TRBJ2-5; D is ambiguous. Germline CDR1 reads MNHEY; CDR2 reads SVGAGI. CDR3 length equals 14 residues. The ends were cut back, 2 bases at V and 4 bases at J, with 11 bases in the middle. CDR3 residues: CASSYQRRGETQYF. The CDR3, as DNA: TGTGCCAGCAGTTACCAACGGAGAGGAGAGACCCAGTACTTC.

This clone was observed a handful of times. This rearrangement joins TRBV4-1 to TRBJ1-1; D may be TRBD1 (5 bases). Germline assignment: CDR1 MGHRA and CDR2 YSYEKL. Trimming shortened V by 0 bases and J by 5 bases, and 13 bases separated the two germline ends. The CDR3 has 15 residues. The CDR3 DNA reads TGCGCCAGCAGCCAAGATACCGGGGGTCGAACTGAAGCTTTCTTT. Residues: CASSQDTGGRTEAFF.

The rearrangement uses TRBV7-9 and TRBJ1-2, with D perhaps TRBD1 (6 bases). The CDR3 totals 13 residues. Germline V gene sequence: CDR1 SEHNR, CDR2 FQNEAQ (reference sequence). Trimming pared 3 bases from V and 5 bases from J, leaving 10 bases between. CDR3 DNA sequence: TGTGCCAGCAGCTTCACAGGGAAATATGGCTACACCTTC. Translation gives CASSFTGKYGYTF.

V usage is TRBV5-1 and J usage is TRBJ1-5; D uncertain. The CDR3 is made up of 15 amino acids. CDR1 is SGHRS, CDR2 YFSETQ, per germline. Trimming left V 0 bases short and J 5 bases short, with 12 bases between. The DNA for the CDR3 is TGCGCCAGCAGCTTGGTGACCGGGAGCGATCAGCCCCAGCATTTT. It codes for CASSLVTGSDQPQHF.

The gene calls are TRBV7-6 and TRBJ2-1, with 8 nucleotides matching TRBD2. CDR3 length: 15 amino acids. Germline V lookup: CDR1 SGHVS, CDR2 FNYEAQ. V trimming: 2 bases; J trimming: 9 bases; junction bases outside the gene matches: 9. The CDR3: CASSLTGTSRREQFF. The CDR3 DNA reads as TGTGCCAGCAGCTTAACCGGGACTAGTCGACGTGAGCAGTTCTTC.

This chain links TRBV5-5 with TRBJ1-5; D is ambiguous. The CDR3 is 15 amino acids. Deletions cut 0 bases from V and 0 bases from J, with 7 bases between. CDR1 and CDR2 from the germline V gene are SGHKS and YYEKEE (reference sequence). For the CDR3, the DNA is TGTGCCAGCAGCTTGGGTGGGAGTAGCAATCAGCCCCAGCATTTT. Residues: CASSLGGSSNQPQHF. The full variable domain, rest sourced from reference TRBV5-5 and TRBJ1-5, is DAGVTQSPTHLIKTRGQQVTLRCSPISGHKSVSWYQQVLGQGPQFIFQYYEKEERGRGNFPDRFSARQFPNYSSELNVNALLLGDSALYLCASSLGGSSNQPQHFGDGTRLSIL.